This TCR beta chain stems from a study of regulatory T cells in long-lasting Graves disease (dated by TCRdb to the early 2020s). For the study in its entirety: Persistent Graves' disease was defined as antithyroid drug treatment for over 5 years with persistently positive TSH receptor autoantibodies. Peripheral blood TCR sequencing and RNA sequencing compared persistent Graves' disease patients with newly diagnosed Graves' disease patients. The study was registered as a clinical trial and conducted in China. A total of 35 or so samples underwent TCR sequencing: around 13 from persistent and about 20 from newly diagnosed Graves' disease patients. Antithyroid drugs had been taken for approximately 10 years on average by persistent Graves' disease patients in the clinical cohort. Results and caveats for the whole study, not just this receptor: Lower TCR Shannon entropy and fewer highly expanded clones were observed in persistent Graves' disease patients than in newly diagnosed patients, which suggested clonal expansion. Because the primary lesion, thyroid tissue, could not be accessed, the study looked at peripheral blood alone. Patients with persistent disease shared more public clonotypes (fewer than 3,000) than newly diagnosed patients did (about 1,000). Sequencing and analysis were restricted to the TCR beta chain. The small sample size was acknowledged by the authors as a limitation that may reduce accuracy.

The sample's time point, from its label and the paper: persistent/refractory GD, antithyroid drugs over 5 years with positive TRAb. For both TCR sequencing and RNA sequencing, RNA was extracted from PBMCs in TRIzol. The diagnosis of Graves' disease was made according to American Thyroid Association guidelines. The patients came from an endocrinology department in Xi'an, China. Each patient gave about 8.1 milliliters of peripheral blood, collected in an EDTA anticoagulant tube. Ficoll Paque Plus density gradient separation was used to isolate PBMCs, and no further T cell sorting was performed. RNA quality was checked with an Agilent 2100 Bioanalyzer and agarose gel, and concentration with a NanoDrop 2000. The library was built by means of multiplex PCR. Sequencing used an Illumina HiSeq 4000. TCR beta libraries were built with iRepertoire HTBI primers and Arm-PCR amplification of CDR3 regions. PCR products were gel purified before sequencing. The study's own analysis went as follows. Gene usage analysis of CDR3 amino acid clonotypes relied on the roughly 67 TRBV and 14 TRBJ segments identified across samples. Filtered high-quality paired reads were merged into contigs using COPE and FqMerger. Contigs were aligned with BLAST to IMGT TRBV, TRBD and TRBJ reference genes, and CDR3 was defined per IMGT. Any clonotype with a frequency above 0.1% was counted as a highly expanded clone. Repertoire diversity was measured by Shannon entropy, and V-J evenness by the Gini coefficient. Clonotypes shared by more than one individual were considered public. In-frame beta chains were kept once TCRdb had trimmed the public reads at Q25 with fastp and called clones with MiXCR. Rows are combined by CDR3 protein, so each entry shows the most common genes and DNA. These V and J calls are TCRdb output, not the study's own analysis. The sample records 430,000 or so distinct CDR3 sequences, roughly a fifth of which are singletons. Approximately 15% of the sample comes from the top ten.

This clonotype was seen a handful of times. Its recognized antigen is unknown. No qualities accompany the bases; no much larger clone lies one base away. This sequence originates from a female donor with Graves disease. The input for sequencing was peripheral blood mononuclear cells (PBMCs), taken when the disease was refractory, from a patient treated with antithyroid drugs.

Here the CDR3 is given as CSARSGAMNTGELFF. The nucleotide sequence is TGCAGTGCTAGATCGGGGGCGATGAACACCGGGGAGCTGTTTTTT. Rearrangement joined TRBV20-1 to TRBJ2-2; the D gene is possibly TRBD1 or TRBD2, each agreeing over 6 bases. The germline V gene encodes CDR1 DFQATT and CDR2 SNEGSKA (reference sequence). There are 15 amino acids in the CDR3, from cysteine to phenylalanine inclusive. Just the 45-base CDR3 DNA is kept, in frame starting at base 1. V loses 2 bases of germline sequence and J loses 1 base, and the interval between the two ends is 11 bases.